The 31 T cell receptor beta chains in this list originate from one sample, sequenced in a study of tumor and adjacent non-tumor tissue in lung cancer. A modified ARM-PCR protocol with three rounds of nested PCR amplified TCRbeta. One entry per CDR3 protein, called by TCRdb with MiXCR from the multiplex PCR reads. The sample includes roughly 45,000 distinct CDR3 sequences, roughly 66% seen only once; the top ten take under 60%. RNA was extracted from bulk tissue without any cell sorting. This non-tumor lung sample came from over 3 cm beyond the tumor edge. The sequenced material came from distant non-tumor lung tissue. These receptors all come from a man aged 50 to 60 with non-small cell lung cancer.

The chain has TRBV11-2 and TRBJ2-2; 13 bases are a match to TRBD2. V lost 0 bases and J lost 5; bases outside the gene matches: 6. Germline values: CDR1 SGHAT, CDR2 FQNNGV. This CDR3 is 18 amino acids long. CDR3 loop: CASSLEGGTSGKTGELFF. The CDR3 region has the DNA TGTGCCAGCAGCTTAGAGGGGGGGACTAGCGGGAAGACCGGGGAGCTGTTTTTT.

This clonotype was observed a single time. The final CDR3 position lacks the conserved phenylalanine or tryptophan, pointing to a likely read error. This chain links TRBV6-5 with TRBJ2-5; TRBD2 might be the D (5 bases). Germline V CDR1 and CDR2: MNHEY, SVGAGI. This CDR3 comprises 12 residues. V lost 10 bases and J lost 2, with 11 bases in between. The DNA of the CDR3 is TGTGCCACTCAGGACTCACAAGAGACCCAGTACCTC. Its translation is CATQDSQETQYL.

At least ten counts were recorded for this clonotype. V usage is TRBV20-1 and J usage is TRBJ1-2; D perhaps matches TRBD1 (6 bases). The CDR3 contains 13 residues. V was trimmed by 5 bases and J by 4 bases, leaving 14 bases between them. CDR1 and CDR2 from the germline V gene are DFQATT and SNEGSKA (reference sequence). The CDR3 here is CSAEGDTFYGYTF. The DNA for the CDR3 is TGCAGTGCTGAGGGGGACACCTTCTATGGCTACACCTTC.

Remarks on this clonotype: At one end, the junction sequence differs from germline, possibly due to a read error. This chain links TRBV5-4 with TRBJ2-7, with 8 bases that match TRBD2. The CDR3 has 14 residues. Looked up from germline, CDR1 is SGHNT and CDR2 is YYREEE (reference sequence). CDR3 DNA sequence: TGTGCCAACAGCCCAGGCGGGGGGAGCTACGAACAGTACTTC. It yields the protein CANSPGGGSYEQYF.

This clonotype was counted between two and nine times. This sequence joins TRBV7-9 and TRBJ2-5, with a possible D match to TRBD1 (6 bases). CDR3 length: 15 amino acids. The ends were cut back, 1 base at V and 2 bases at J, with 11 bases in the middle. Germline V CDR1 and CDR2: SEHNR, FQNEAQ (reference sequence). The CDR3 region is CASSLGSGVQETQYF. The CDR3 DNA sequence: TGTGCCAGCAGCTTAGGATCAGGGGTACAAGAGACCCAGTACTTC.

This clonotype occurred many times. V usage is TRBV29-1 and J usage is TRBJ1-1; the D gene is possibly TRBD1 (6 bases). V was cut by 4 bases and J by 3 bases, with 18 bases left in between. This CDR3 has 15 residues. Germline loops: CDR1 SQVTM, CDR2 ANQGSEA. This CDR3 is CSVGTEALGDTEAFF. The DNA of the CDR3 is TGCAGCGTTGGGACAGAGGCCCTCGGGGACACTGAAGCTTTCTTT.

A remark on this clonotype: This CDR3 fails to terminate in the conserved phenylalanine or tryptophan, so it likely reflects a read error. The chain carries TRBV6-2 or TRBV6-3 and TRBJ1-5; D uncertain. The CDR3 contains 14 residues. Trimming took off 0 bases at V and 4 bases at J, with 7 bases between the two ends. Germline V gives CDR1 MNHEY, CDR2 SVGEGT. CDR3 in DNA: TGTGCCAGCAGTTACTCGTCAGGAAATCAGCCCCAGCATTCT. Its protein product is CASSYSSGNQPQHS.

In DNA form, the CDR3 reads TGCAGTGCTAGTAATAATGACAGGGTGGCCTACTTC. Translated, it gives CSASNNDRVAYF. The rearrangement links TRBV20-1 to TRBJ2-7; 7 bases fit TRBD1. The CDR3 is made up of 12 amino acids. Germline V gives CDR1 DFQATT, CDR2 SNEGSKA (reference sequence). V was pared by 3 bases and J by 13 bases, with 12 bases of the junction left unmatched.

As concerns this clonotype: A much larger clone sits a single nucleotide away, making a read error possible. The gene calls are TRBV5-5 and TRBJ2-3; D is undetermined. The CDR3 runs 13 residues. Germline CDR1 SGHKS, CDR2 YYEKEE (reference sequence). This chain's CDR3 is CAGSLDGGDTQYF. The CDR3 DNA follows: TGTGCCGGCAGCTTGGATGGTGGCGATACGCAGTATTTT.

Concerning this clonotype itself: A read error is possible here, since a much larger clone lies one base away. This chain joins TRBV20-1 and TRBJ1-5; D unresolved. The V gene's germline CDR1 is DFQATT and CDR2 SNEGSKA (reference sequence). There are 14 residues in the CDR3. Trimming removed 5 bases from V and 1 base from J, with 12 bases in between. CDR3 coding DNA: TGCAGTGCTTCTGGCCACACGAGCAATCAGCCCCAGCATTTT. This gives the protein CSASGHTSNQPQHF.

On this clonotype: Without the conserved terminal phenylalanine or tryptophan, this CDR3 likely stems from a read error. The chain couples TRBV6-5 to TRBJ2-3; D call uncertain. The V gene lost 4 bases and the J gene lost 5 bases, with 10 bases spanning the gap. CDR3 length: 13 residues. The germline gives CDR1 MNHEY, CDR2 SVGAGI. CDR3 sequence (DNA): TGTGCCAGCAGTTTGGCAGACATAGATACGCAGTATTTG. This sequence encodes CASSLADIDTQYL.

This sequence joins TRBV5-1 and TRBJ2-3; D not resolved. This CDR3 is 14 amino acids long. CDR1 is SGHRS and CDR2 is YFSETQ in the germline V gene. Between the trimmed V and J ends, which lost 0 bases and 3 bases, there was a span of 8 bases. The CDR3 loop is CASSLAWGTDTQYF. CDR3 DNA sequence: TGCGCCAGCAGCTTGGCGTGGGGTACAGATACGCAGTATTTT.

As concerns this clonotype: One end of the junction is discordant with germline, which a read error may explain. The chain carries TRBV5-4 and TRBJ1-1; D ambiguous. This CDR3 contains 14 residues. Germline V CDR1 and CDR2: SGHNT, YYREEE (reference sequence). The CDR3 bases are TGTGCCGGCAGCTTGGGAGGGATGGTCACTGAAGCTTTCTTT. This codes for CAGSLGGMVTEAFF.

Many counts were recorded for this clonotype. The V and J genes are TRBV11-2 and TRBJ2-2, with unresolved D. V was cut by 1 base and J by 3 bases, with 3 bases left in between. The germline V gene has CDR1 SGHAT and CDR2 FQNNGV. The CDR3 runs 13 residues. CDR3 nucleotides: TGTGCCAGCAGCTTAGGAGACACCGGGGAGCTGTTTTTT. Residues: CASSLGDTGELFF.

The chain recombines TRBV10-3 with TRBJ2-7, with TRBD1 matching over 8 bases. The germline gives CDR1 ENHRY, CDR2 SYGVKD. CDR3 length: 14 amino acids. The CDR3 protein is CTNGEGTGIYEQYF. The CDR3 nucleotides are TGTACCAACGGTGAGGGGACAGGAATCTACGAGCAGTACTTC.

In the case of this clonotype: The junction differs from germline at one of its ends, possibly a read error. The chain couples TRBV2 to TRBJ2-7, with 7 bases matching TRBD1. From germline, CDR1 is SNHLY and CDR2 FYNNEI. This CDR3 region has 16 residues. In nucleotides, the CDR3 is TGCGCCAGCAGTGAGGGGTGGGGGACAGCGTCCTACAAGCAGTACTTC. Protein product: CASSEGWGTASYKQYF.

This clonotype was seen repeatedly, ten times or more. The CDR3 nucleotides are TGCGCCAGCAGCTTGGCCGGGGGGTCCACTGAAGCTTTCTTT. Protein product: CASSLAGGSTEAFF. The rearrangement joins TRBV5-1 to TRBJ1-1, with a weak D call TRBD1 (5 bases). The CDR3 contains 14 residues. V was clipped by 0 bases and J by 4 bases, with 10 bases between them. Germline lookup yields CDR1 SGHRS and CDR2 YFSETQ.

There are many counts of this clonotype. This chain connects TRBV6-6 to TRBJ2-7; 11 nucleotides agree with TRBD2. Trimming cost V 2 bases and J 2 bases; bases outside gene matches: 2. The germline V gene has CDR1 MNHNY and CDR2 SVGAGI (reference sequence). CDR3 size: 15 residues. For the CDR3, the DNA is TGTGCCAGCAGTTACCCTAGCGGGAGGACCTACGAGCAGTACTTC. Its protein is CASSYPSGRTYEQYF.

This clonotype was seen more than once but under ten times. This may arise from a read error, as a much more abundant clone is one base away. V is TRBV29-1 and J is TRBJ2-2; D perhaps matches TRBD1 (5 bases). This CDR3 has 12 amino acids. V lost 6 bases and J lost 6, with 11 bases in between. Germline V gene data show CDR1 as SQVTM and CDR2 as ANQGSEA. CDR3 protein: CSVYTGAGELFF. CDR3 bases: TGCAGCGTCTACACAGGAGCCGGGGAGCTGTTTTTT.

Regarding this clonotype: It may be a read error: a sequence one base away is much more abundant. The chain recombines TRBV11-2 with TRBJ2-7, with TRBD2 as a possible D gene (5 bases). The ends were cut back, 5 bases at V and 5 bases at J, with 16 bases in the middle. From germline, CDR1 is SGHAT and CDR2 FQNNGV. The CDR3 totals 14 residues. The CDR3 sequence is CASSRGGVLNEQYF. The CDR3 DNA follows: TGTGCCAGCAGCCGAGGAGGAGTTTTAAACGAGCAGTACTTC.

With respect to this clonotype: Relative to the germline gene, one junction end is altered; a read error may explain this. The chain carries TRBV6-1 and TRBJ2-1; 7 bases line up with TRBD1. The CDR3 runs to 13 residues. CDR1 is MNHNS, CDR2 SASEGT, per germline. The CDR3 sequence: CANSERTGDEQSF. The CDR3 DNA sequence: TGTGCCAACAGTGAGAGGACAGGCGATGAGCAGTCCTTC.

The genes are TRBV5-1 and TRBJ1-1; 8 bases are a match to TRBD1. V lost 6 bases and J lost 3; bases outside the gene matches: 10. The CDR3 is 15 amino acids. Per germline, CDR1 SGHRS and CDR2 YFSETQ. Here the CDR3 DNA reads TGCGCCAGCAACTCTGCGGACAGGGACGACACTGAAGCTTTCTTT. Residues: CASNSADRDDTEAFF.

J is TRBJ2-3 and V is TRBV29-1, with no clear D. The CDR3 consists of 13 residues. V was pared by 4 bases and J by 6 bases, with 14 bases between. The germline V gene has CDR1 SQVTM and CDR2 ANQGSEA. CDR3 sequence (DNA): TGCAGCGTTGCGAGCTCCAAGAGGGATACGCAGTATTTT. The encoded protein is CSVASSKRDTQYF.

This chain links TRBV28 with TRBJ1-3; tentative D call: TRBD1 (5 bases). V lost 5 bases and J 6 bases, leaving 17 bases between the germline ends. The CDR3 length is 15 residues. Germline CDR1 MDHEN, CDR2 SYDVKM. The CDR3 protein is CASSPGSGVSNTIYF. Written as DNA, the CDR3 is TGTGCCAGCAGTCCCGGGTCGGGGGTCTCAAACACCATATATTTT.

The gene calls are TRBV5-1 and TRBJ2-1; 9 bases fit TRBD2. V shed 4 bases, J shed 7 bases, and the junction held 9 bases outside the gene matches. Looked up from germline, CDR1 is SGHRS and CDR2 is YFSETQ. This CDR3 has 15 amino acids. DNA for the CDR3: TGCGCCAGCAGCCGGACTAGCGAGAGTGCAAATGAGCAGTTCTTC. Protein: CASSRTSESANEQFF. Combining the CDR3 with reference TRBV5-1 and TRBJ2-1 gives the whole variable domain KAGVTQTPRYLIKTRGQQVTLSCSPISGHRSVSWYQQTPGQGLQFLFEYFSETQRNKGNFPGRFSGRQFSNSRSEMNVSTLELGDSALYLCASSRTSESANEQFFGPGTRLTVL.

Notes on this clonotype: One junction end disagrees with the germline gene, perhaps due to a read error. The rearrangement uses TRBV24-1 and TRBJ1-5; D gene unclear. CDR3 size: 16 residues. Germline lookup yields CDR1 KGHDR and CDR2 SFDVKD. In nucleotides, the CDR3 is TGTGTCACCAGTCCCCTGGATAGGTACCCAAATCAGCCCCAGCATTTT. This sequence encodes CVTSPLDRYPNQPQHF.

A word on this clonotype: A read error may explain this, as a much larger clone is one base away. The chain couples TRBV11-2 to TRBJ1-2; 8 bases fit TRBD1. V dropped 5 bases and J dropped 11; count of bases not matched to a gene: 16. The CDR3 totals 15 residues. Germline CDR1 SGHAT, CDR2 FQNNGV. This chain's CDR3 is CASSRRGRGDYEYTF. As DNA, the CDR3 is TGTGCCAGCAGCCGCAGGGGGCGCGGCGACTATGAATACACCTTC.

CDR3 region: CSATGSGNEKLFF. The CDR3 DNA reads as TGCAGTGCCACAGGGTCGGGCAATGAAAAACTGTTTTTT. This sequence joins TRBV20-1 and TRBJ1-4; a weak D match, TRBD1 (6 bases). In germline, CDR1 is DFQATT, CDR2 SNEGSKA (reference sequence). The V end lost 6 bases, the J end lost 5 bases, and 13 bases lay between the germline ends. CDR3 length: 13 amino acids.

This clonotype was seen a handful of times. This may stem from a read error, because a much larger clone lies one nucleotide away. A read error is likely, as this CDR3 ends without the conserved phenylalanine or tryptophan. CDR3: CASSLDASYEQYL. In DNA form, the CDR3 reads TGTGCCAGCAGCCTGGACGCCTCCTACGAGCAGTACTTA. The chain employs TRBV14 and TRBJ2-7; D is ambiguous. The CDR3 runs to 13 residues. CDR1 is SGHDN and CDR2 is FVKESK in the germline V gene. V was cut by 4 bases and J by 0 bases, with 7 bases left in between.

This clonotype appeared a few times. The CDR3 sequence: CAWSLRQKLFF. CDR3 nucleotide sequence: TGTGCCTGGAGTCTTAGGCAAAAACTGTTTTTT. This rearrangement joins TRBV30 to TRBJ1-4; D gene uncertain. This CDR3 has 11 amino acids. The V end lost 2 bases, the J end lost 9 bases, and 7 bases lay between the germline ends. Germline V gene sequence: CDR1 GTSNPN, CDR2 SVGIG (reference sequence).

The table lists this clonotype with many counts. The rearrangement joins TRBV24-1 to TRBJ2-7; no firm D call. This CDR3 region has 12 residues. Germline V gene data show CDR1 as KGHDR and CDR2 as SFDVKD. With 5 bases removed from V and 3 bases from J, the gap between germline ends came to 7 bases. CDR3 protein: CATSGGSYEQYF. The CDR3 DNA reads as TGTGCCACCAGTGGGGGAAGCTACGAGCAGTACTTC.